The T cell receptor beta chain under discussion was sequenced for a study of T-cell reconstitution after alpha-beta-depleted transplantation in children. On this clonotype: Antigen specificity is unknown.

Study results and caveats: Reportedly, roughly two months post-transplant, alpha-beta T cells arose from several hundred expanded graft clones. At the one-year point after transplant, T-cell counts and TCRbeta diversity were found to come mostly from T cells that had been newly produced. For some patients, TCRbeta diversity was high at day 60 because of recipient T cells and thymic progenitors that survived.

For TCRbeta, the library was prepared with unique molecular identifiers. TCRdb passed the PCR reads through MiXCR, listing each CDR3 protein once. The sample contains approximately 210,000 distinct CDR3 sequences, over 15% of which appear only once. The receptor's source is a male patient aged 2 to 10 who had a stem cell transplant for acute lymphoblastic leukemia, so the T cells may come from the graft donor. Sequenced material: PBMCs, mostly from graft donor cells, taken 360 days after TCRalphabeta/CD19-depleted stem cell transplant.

Written as DNA, the CDR3 is TGTGCCATCAGTGTCTCTAGCGGGGGGGCCCAAGATACGCAGTATTTT. Its translation: CAISVSSGGAQDTQYF. This chain uses TRBV10-3 with TRBJ2-3; 12 nucleotides align to TRBD2. The ends lost 4 bases at V and 5 bases at J; junction bases unmatched: 7. CDR1 and CDR2 (germline): ENHRY, SYGVKD. The CDR3 runs 16 residues.